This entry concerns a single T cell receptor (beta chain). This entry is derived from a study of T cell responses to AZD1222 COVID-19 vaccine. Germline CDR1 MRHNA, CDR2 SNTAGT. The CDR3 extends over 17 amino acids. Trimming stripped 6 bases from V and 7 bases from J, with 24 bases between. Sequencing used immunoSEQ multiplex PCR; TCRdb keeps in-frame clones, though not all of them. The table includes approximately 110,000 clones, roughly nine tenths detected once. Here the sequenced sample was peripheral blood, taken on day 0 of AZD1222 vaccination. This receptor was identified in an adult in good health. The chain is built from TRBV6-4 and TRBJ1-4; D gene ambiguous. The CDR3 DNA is TGTGCCAGCAGGTGGGTTTCAGGCTGCACCACTTTTGAAAAACTGTTTTTT. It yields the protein CASRWVSGCTTFEKLFF.